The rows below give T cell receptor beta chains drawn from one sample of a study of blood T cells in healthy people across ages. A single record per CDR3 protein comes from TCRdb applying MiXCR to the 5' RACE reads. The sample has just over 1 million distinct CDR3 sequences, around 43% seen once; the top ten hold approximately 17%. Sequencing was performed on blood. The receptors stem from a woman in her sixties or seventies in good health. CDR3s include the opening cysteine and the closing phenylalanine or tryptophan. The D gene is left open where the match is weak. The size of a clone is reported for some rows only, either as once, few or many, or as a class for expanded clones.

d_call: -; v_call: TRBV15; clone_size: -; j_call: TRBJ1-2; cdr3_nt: TGTGCCACCAGCTGGGGGGCTGGCTATGGCCACACCTTC; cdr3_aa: CATSWGAGYGHTF
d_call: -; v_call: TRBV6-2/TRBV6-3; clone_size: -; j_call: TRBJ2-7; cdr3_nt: TGTGCCAGCAGCTATGGAGGGCCAGGGACCTACGAGCAGTACTTC; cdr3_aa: CASSYGGPGTYEQYF
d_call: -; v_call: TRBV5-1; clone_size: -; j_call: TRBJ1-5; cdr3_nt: TGCGCCAGCAGCTTGGCCACAGGGTCCAATCAGCCCCAGCATTTT; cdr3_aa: CASSLATGSNQPQHF
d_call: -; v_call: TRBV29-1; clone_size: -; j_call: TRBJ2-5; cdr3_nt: TGCAGCAGTGGAGGACGACTGGAGACCCAGTACTTC; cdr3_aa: CSSGGRLETQYF
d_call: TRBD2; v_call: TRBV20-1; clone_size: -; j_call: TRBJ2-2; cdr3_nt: TGCAGTGCAACCGGGACTAGGGGATGGGCCGGGGAGCTGTTTTTT; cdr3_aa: CSATGTRGWAGELFF
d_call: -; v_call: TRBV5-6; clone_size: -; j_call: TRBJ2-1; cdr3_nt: TGTGCCAGCAGCTATGTGTCCGGCTACTACAATGAGCAGTTCTTC; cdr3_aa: CASSYVSGYYNEQFF
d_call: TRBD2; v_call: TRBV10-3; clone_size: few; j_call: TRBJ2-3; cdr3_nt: TGTGCCATCAGTGAGACTTTCGCGGGAGGGCCAGATACGCAGTATTTT; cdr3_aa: CAISETFAGGPDTQYF
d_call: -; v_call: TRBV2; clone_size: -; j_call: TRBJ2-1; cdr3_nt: TGTGCCAGGGGAGGTGAATCCTACAATGAGCAGTTCTTC; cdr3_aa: CARGGESYNEQFF
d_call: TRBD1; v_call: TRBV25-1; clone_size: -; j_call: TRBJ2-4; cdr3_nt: TGTGCCATCAACGCGGGGGACAGGGCAAACAATGAGCAGTACTTC; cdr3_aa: CAINAGDRANNEQYF
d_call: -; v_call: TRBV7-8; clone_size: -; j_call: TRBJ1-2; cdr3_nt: TGTACCAGCAGCCCGAGCGCCACTGGGATCTATGGCTACACCTTC; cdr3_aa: CTSSPSATGIYGYTF
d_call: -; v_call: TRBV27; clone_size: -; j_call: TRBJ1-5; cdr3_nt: TGTGCCACCGGTGGGGTACAGCCCCAGCATTTT; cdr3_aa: CATGGVQPQHF
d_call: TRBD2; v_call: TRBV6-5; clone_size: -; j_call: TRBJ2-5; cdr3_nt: TGTGCCAGCAGACCGACTAGCGGGAGGTACCAGGAGACCCAGTACTTC; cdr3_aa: CASRPTSGRYQETQYF
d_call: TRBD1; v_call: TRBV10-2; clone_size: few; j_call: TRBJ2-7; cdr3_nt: TGCGCCAGCAGTCGCATCACAGGGGCCAACTCCTACGAGCAGTACTTC; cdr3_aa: CASSRITGANSYEQYF
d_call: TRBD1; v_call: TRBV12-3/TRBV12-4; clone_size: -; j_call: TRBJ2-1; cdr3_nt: TGTGCCAGCAGTATTGGACAGGGGGACTACAATGAGCAGTTCTTC; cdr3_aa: CASSIGQGDYNEQFF
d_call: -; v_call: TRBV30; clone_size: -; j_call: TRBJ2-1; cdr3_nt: TGTGCCTGGACCACCCACGGAGGCGGGTATGAGCAGTTCTTC; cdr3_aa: CAWTTHGGGYEQFF
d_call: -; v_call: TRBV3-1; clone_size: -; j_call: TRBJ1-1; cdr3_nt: TGTGCCAGCAGCCAAGGCGGCTTCGCTGAAGCTTTCTTT; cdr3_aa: CASSQGGFAEAFF
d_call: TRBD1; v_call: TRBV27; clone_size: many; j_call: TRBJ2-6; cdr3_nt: TGTGCCAGCAGTTGGGCCGGGACAGCTTTATCCAACGTCCTGACTTTC; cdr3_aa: CASSWAGTALSNVLTF
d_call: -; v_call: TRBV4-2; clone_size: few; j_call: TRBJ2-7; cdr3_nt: TGTGCCAGCAGCCAAGAAGTAGCGAGCTACGAGCAGTACTTC; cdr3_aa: CASSQEVASYEQYF
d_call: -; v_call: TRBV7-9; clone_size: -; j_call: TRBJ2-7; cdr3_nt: TGTGCCAGCAGCTTGCCCAGCGGCTACTACGAGCAGTACTTC; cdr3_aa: CASSLPSGYYEQYF
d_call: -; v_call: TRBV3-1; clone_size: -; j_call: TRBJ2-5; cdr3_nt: TGTGCCAGCAGCCAAGAGGTCCTCGCTAGAGGGACCCAGTACTTC; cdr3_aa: CASSQEVLARGTQYF
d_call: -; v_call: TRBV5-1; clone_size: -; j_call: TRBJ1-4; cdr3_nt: TGCGCCAGCAGCTCCGCCCGGGCAGATGAAAAACTGTTTTTT; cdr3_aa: CASSSARADEKLFF
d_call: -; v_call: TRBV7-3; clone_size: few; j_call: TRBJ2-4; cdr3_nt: TGTGCCAGCAGCGTTAGCCCAGGGGGAGGAAACATTCAGTACTTC; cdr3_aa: CASSVSPGGGNIQYF
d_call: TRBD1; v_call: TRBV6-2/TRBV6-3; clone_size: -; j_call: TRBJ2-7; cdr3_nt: TGTTCCAGCATCACACCGGGACAGAACTACGAGCAGTACTTC; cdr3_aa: CSSITPGQNYEQYF
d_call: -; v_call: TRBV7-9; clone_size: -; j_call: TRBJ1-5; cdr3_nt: TGTGCCAGCAGCTCCCAGACTGTCGGTCAGCCCCAGCATTTT; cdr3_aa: CASSSQTVGQPQHF
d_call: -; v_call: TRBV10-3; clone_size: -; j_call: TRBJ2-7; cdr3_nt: TGTGCCATCAGGGCAGGGACCTACGAGCAGTACTTC; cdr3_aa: CAIRAGTYEQYF
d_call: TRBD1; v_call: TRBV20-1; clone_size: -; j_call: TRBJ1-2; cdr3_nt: TGCAGTGCTAGCCAGGGGGCTGGCTATGGCTACACCTTC; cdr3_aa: CSASQGAGYGYTF
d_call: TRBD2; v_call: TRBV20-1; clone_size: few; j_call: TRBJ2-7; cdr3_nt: TGCAGTGTCTCTAGCGGGAGGCTATACGAGCAGTACTTC; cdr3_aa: CSVSSGRLYEQYF
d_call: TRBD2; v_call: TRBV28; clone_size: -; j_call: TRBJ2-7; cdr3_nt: TGTGCCAGCAGTTTAGCGGGAGAGGTCAATGAGCAGTACTTC; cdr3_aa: CASSLAGEVNEQYF
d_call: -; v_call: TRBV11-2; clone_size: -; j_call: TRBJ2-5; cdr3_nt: TGTGCCAGCAGCTCAAACCGCGGTCGGGAGACCCAGTACTTC; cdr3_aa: CASSSNRGRETQYF
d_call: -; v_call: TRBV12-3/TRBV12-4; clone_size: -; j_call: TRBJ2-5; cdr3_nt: TGTGCCAGCAAACGGGACTCAGCCTGGGGGGAGCAGTACTTC; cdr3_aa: CASKRDSAWGEQYF
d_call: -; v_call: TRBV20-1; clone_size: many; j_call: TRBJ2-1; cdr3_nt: TGCAGTGCTACCAAAGGCGGTGGAGAGGAGCAGTTCTTC; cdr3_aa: CSATKGGGEEQFF
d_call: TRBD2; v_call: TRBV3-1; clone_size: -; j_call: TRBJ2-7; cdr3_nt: TGTGCCAGCAGCCAAGATGTGTCGGGAGGGCGCGAGCAGTACTTC; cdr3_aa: CASSQDVSGGREQYF
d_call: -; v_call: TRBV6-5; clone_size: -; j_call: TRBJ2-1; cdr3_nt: TGTGCCAGCAGTTCTGTGTCGGGGCTGCAGTTCTTC; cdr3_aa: CASSSVSGLQFF
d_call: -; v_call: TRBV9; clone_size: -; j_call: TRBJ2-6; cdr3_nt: TGTGCCAGCGGGAGCTCTGGGGCCAACGTCCTGACTTTC; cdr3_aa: CASGSSGANVLTF
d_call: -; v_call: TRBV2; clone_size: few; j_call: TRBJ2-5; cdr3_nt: TGTGCCAGCGGCGATGAGGGATCAGAGACCCAGTACTTC; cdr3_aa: CASGDEGSETQYF
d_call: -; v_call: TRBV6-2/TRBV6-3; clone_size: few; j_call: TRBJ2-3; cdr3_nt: TGTGCCAGCAGTTACCCCAATACAGGGAACCCCACAGCAGATACGCAGTATTTT; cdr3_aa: CASSYPNTGNPTADTQYF
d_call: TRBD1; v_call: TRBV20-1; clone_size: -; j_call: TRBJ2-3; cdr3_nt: TGCAGTGCTGATGACGAGGGGGCGAGCACAGATACGCAGTATTTT; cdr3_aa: CSADDEGASTDTQYF
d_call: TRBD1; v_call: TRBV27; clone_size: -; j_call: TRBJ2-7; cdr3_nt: TGTGCCAGCAGGACCGGGACAGCCTATTCCTACGAGCAGTACTTC; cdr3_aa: CASRTGTAYSYEQYF
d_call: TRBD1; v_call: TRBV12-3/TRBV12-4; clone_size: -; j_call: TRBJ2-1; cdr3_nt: TGTGCCAGCAACCCGGGACAGGGTTGGGATGAGCAGTTCTTC; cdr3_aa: CASNPGQGWDEQFF
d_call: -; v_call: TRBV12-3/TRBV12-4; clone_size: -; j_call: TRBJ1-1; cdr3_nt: TGTGCCAGCAGTTCCCAAGGACAGACTAACACTGAAGCTTTCTTT; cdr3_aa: CASSSQGQTNTEAFF
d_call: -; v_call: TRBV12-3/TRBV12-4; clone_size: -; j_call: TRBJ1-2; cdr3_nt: TGTGCCAGCAGTCCACCCAACCTGCGGAGAAGCTATGGCTACACCTTC; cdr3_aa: CASSPPNLRRSYGYTF
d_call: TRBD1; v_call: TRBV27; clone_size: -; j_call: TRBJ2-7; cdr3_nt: TGTGCCAGCAGCCATTCCGGGACAGGGGTAGTAGAGCAGTACTTC; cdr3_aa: CASSHSGTGVVEQYF
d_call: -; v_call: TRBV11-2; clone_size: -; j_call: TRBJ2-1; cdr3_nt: TGTGCCAGCAGCTTAGATCCCGTCGGTAAAGCGGGCGAAACCTACAATGAGCAGTTCTTC; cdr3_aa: CASSLDPVGKAGETYNEQFF
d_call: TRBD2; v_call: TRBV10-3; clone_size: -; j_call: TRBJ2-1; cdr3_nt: TGTGCCATCAGTGAGTCAGCGGGACTAGCGGGAGTAAATGAGCAGTTCTTC; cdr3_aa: CAISESAGLAGVNEQFF
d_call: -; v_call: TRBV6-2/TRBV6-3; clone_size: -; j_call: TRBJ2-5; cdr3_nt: TGTGCCAGCAGTTACGCTGGAGCGCGCCAAGAGACCCAGTACTTC; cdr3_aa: CASSYAGARQETQYF
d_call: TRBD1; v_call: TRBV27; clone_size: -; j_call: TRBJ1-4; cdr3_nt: TGTGCCACTAGAGAGGTGGGACAGGGGAATGAAAAACTGTTTTTT; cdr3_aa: CATREVGQGNEKLFF
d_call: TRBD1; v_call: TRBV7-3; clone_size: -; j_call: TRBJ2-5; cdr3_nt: TGTGCCAGCAGCGGGGGACAGGCCGGTGAGACCCAGTACTTC; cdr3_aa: CASSGGQAGETQYF
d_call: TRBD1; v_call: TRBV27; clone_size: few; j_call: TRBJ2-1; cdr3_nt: TGTGCCAGCAGTCCGATCTCCCCCAGGGGGATCTCCTACAATGAGCAGTTCTTC; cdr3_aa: CASSPISPRGISYNEQFF